These 20 T cell receptor beta chains were all obtained from the same sample, sequenced in a study of blood T cells in healthy people across ages. The use of a sample-barcoded 5' primer and a J-beta primer mix characterized a second PCR of roughly 7 to 11 cycles. TCRdb re-called the 5' RACE reads through MiXCR, storing one row per CDR3 protein. Here the sample spans 1.6 million or so distinct CDR3 sequences, roughly 32% being singletons. Material: blood. The receptors stem from a woman under 40 in good health.

The chain joins TRBV3-1 to TRBJ2-1, with D tentatively TRBD2 (6 bases). The CDR3 has 16 amino acids. V was cut by 5 bases and J by 8 bases, with 22 bases left in between. Germline CDR1 and CDR2: LGHDT and YNNKEL (reference sequence). The CDR3: CASSENPGLQADEQFF. CDR3 in DNA: TGTGCCAGCAGCGAAAATCCGGGACTCCAGGCCGATGAGCAGTTCTTC.

Many counts were recorded for this clonotype. The V and J genes are TRBV29-1 and TRBJ1-6; no clear D gene. The CDR3 runs 15 residues. V lost 4 bases and J lost 7, with 17 bases in between. Germline V gives CDR1 SQVTM, CDR2 ANQGSEA. This CDR3 is CSVAWGGTPNSPLHF. CDR3 in DNA: TGCAGCGTTGCTTGGGGAGGAACCCCCAATTCACCCCTCCACTTT. The full variable domain, in which reference TRBV29-1 and TRBJ1-6 provide the parts outside the CDR3, is SAVISQKPSRDICQRGTSLTIQCQVDSQVTMMFWYRQQPGQSLTLIATANQGSEATYESGFVIDKFPISRPNLTFSTLTVSNMSPEDSSIYLCSVAWGGTPNSPLHFGNGTRLTVT.

This clonotype has a single count. The chain has TRBV20-1 and TRBJ1-5; possible D gene TRBD1, 6 bases. This CDR3 comprises 15 residues. The V gene lost 0 bases and the J gene lost 6 bases, with 15 bases spanning the gap. The germline gives CDR1 DFQATT, CDR2 SNEGSKA (reference sequence). The CDR3 DNA follows: TGCAGTGCTAGAGATCCAGGGGAAAGGAGTCAGCCCCAGCATTTT. This gives the protein CSARDPGERSQPQHF.

In this sample, this clonotype turned up many times. This chain joins TRBV5-1 and TRBJ1-5, with TRBD1 matching over 9 bases. The CDR3 contains 15 residues. In germline, CDR1 is SGHRS, CDR2 YFSETQ. V dropped 0 bases and J dropped 3; count of bases not matched to a gene: 1. In DNA, the CDR3 is TGCGCCAGCAGCTTGGGGGACAGGGACAATCAGCCCCAGCATTTT. Encoded protein: CASSLGDRDNQPQHF.

The rearrangement uses TRBV30 and TRBJ1-5; D may be TRBD1 (5 bases). Trimming removed 0 bases at V and 0 bases at J, with 12 bases between. Germline V gene sequence: CDR1 GTSNPN, CDR2 SVGIG (reference sequence). This CDR3 is 16 amino acids long. This chain's CDR3 is CAWSVAGPNSNQPQHF. CDR3 DNA sequence: TGTGCCTGGAGTGTCGCAGGGCCTAATAGCAATCAGCCCCAGCATTTT.

This clonotype has more than one count but fewer than ten. The rearrangement joins TRBV3-1 to TRBJ2-1; D remains unclear. Trimming took 1 base from V and 9 from J, leaving 10 bases between them. The CDR3 is 13 residues long. Germline CDR1 reads LGHDT; CDR2 reads YNNKEL (reference sequence). This CDR3 reads CASSQGPTSEQFF. CDR3 sequence (DNA): TGTGCCAGCAGCCAAGGCCCCACGAGTGAGCAGTTCTTC.

In this sample, this clonotype turned up a few times. DNA of the CDR3: TGTGCCAGCTCCGAGGGGGGCCCTCCGGGTAGGGAGACCCAGTACTTC. It specifies CASSEGGPPGRETQYF. The chain links TRBV7-9 to TRBJ2-5, with D possibly being TRBD1 or TRBD2 (6 bases each). The V and J ends lost 8 bases and 5 bases respectively, with 24 bases between them. The CDR3 consists of 16 residues. Per germline, CDR1 SEHNR and CDR2 FQNEAQ (reference sequence).

The chain uses TRBV9 and TRBJ2-7, with D perhaps TRBD2 (6 bases). Germline V gives CDR1 SGDLS, CDR2 YYNGEE. Trimming shortened V by 4 bases and J by 4 bases, and 24 bases separated the two germline ends. This CDR3 contains 17 residues. CDR3 DNA sequence: TGTGCCAGCAGCCCCCGCCTTACGGGAGAAGGGGTATACGAGCAGTACTTC. This encodes CASSPRLTGEGVYEQYF. Based on the CDR3 plus reference TRBV9 and TRBJ2-7, the full variable domain is DSGVTQTPKHLITATGQRVTLRCSPRSGDLSVYWYQQSLDQGLQFLIQYYNGEERAKGNILERFSAQQFPDLHSELNLSSLELGDSALYFCASSPRLTGEGVYEQYFGPGTRLTVT.

The V call is TRBV6-2 or TRBV6-3, the J call TRBJ1-2, with D perhaps TRBD1 (5 bases). V was pared by 0 bases and J by 7 bases, with 12 bases between. This CDR3 has 14 residues. The germline V gene has CDR1 MNHEY and CDR2 SVGEGT. CDR3 region: CASSYSDNFSGYTF. Written as DNA, the CDR3 is TGTGCCAGCAGTTACTCGGACAATTTCAGTGGCTACACCTTC.

This clonotype was seen a handful of times. This chain links TRBV20-1 with TRBJ1-4; 8 nucleotides align to TRBD1. V shed 6 bases, J shed 8 bases, and the junction held 8 bases outside the gene matches. The CDR3 sequence is 13 residues long. The germline gives CDR1 DFQATT, CDR2 SNEGSKA (reference sequence). The CDR3 sequence: CSAPGTGKEKLFF. CDR3 sequence (DNA): TGCAGTGCGCCCGGGACAGGCAAAGAAAAACTGTTTTTT.

This clonotype was counted only a few times. The chain uses TRBV29-1 and TRBJ2-1, with D unresolved. V lost 0 bases, J lost 3 bases, and 6 bases lay in between. CDR1 and CDR2 (germline): SQVTM, ANQGSEA. This CDR3 has 13 residues. CDR3 protein: CSVEDPDYNEQFF. The CDR3 nucleotides are TGCAGCGTTGAAGATCCGGACTACAATGAGCAGTTCTTC.

The chain combines TRBV10-2 with TRBJ2-7; 16 nucleotides align to TRBD2. The CDR3 length is 19 residues. After removal of 6 bases from V and 3 bases from J, the junction contained 14 bases not matched to a gene. Germline assignment: CDR1 WSHSY and CDR2 SAAADI. The CDR3 loop reads CASRKPGTSGRALIYEQYF. CDR3 coding DNA: TGCGCCAGCAGAAAACCCGGGACTAGCGGGAGGGCCCTAATCTACGAGCAGTACTTC.

The chain joins TRBV10-3 to TRBJ2-2; 13 bases line up with TRBD2. V shed 6 bases and J 0 bases; nucleotides not matched to a gene: 1. There are 16 residues in the CDR3. Germline lookup yields CDR1 ENHRY and CDR2 SYGVKD. DNA of the CDR3: TGTGCCATCAGGGGGACTAGCGGGGCGAACACCGGGGAGCTGTTTTTT. Its protein product is CAIRGTSGANTGELFF.

V and J are TRBV28 and TRBJ1-5; no reliable D call. Trimming left V 5 bases short and J 3 bases short, with 14 bases between. CDR1 is MDHEN, CDR2 SYDVKM, per germline. This CDR3 comprises 15 residues. The DNA for the CDR3 is TGTGCCAGCAGTGGGCTTGAGGCCCTCAATCAGCCCCAGCATTTT. This gives the protein CASSGLEALNQPQHF.

The V gene is TRBV25-1, the J gene TRBJ1-2, with D possibly being TRBD1 (6 bases). The CDR3 runs 13 residues. The ends were cut back, 2 bases at V and 7 bases at J, with 11 bases in the middle. Germline assignment: CDR1 MGHDK and CDR2 SYGVNS. CDR3 nucleotide sequence: TGTGCCAGCAGTGAACCCCGCAGGGGTGGCTACACCTTC. Protein product: CASSEPRRGGYTF.

This clonotype was detected only a few times. The chain recombines TRBV3-1 with TRBJ1-1, with D unresolved. The germline V gene encodes CDR1 LGHDT and CDR2 YNNKEL (reference sequence). The CDR3 contains 14 residues. The V gene lost 1 base and the J gene lost 1 base, with 7 bases spanning the gap. The CDR3 sequence is CASSQVRANTEAFF. CDR3 coding DNA: TGTGCCAGCAGCCAAGTTAGAGCGAACACTGAAGCTTTCTTT.

The rearrangement joins TRBV15 to TRBJ1-1; D gene uncertain. Germline V gene lookup returns CDR1 LNHNV and CDR2 YYDKDF (reference sequence). V was pared by 5 bases and J by 5 bases, with 9 bases between. The CDR3 is 12 amino acids. This chain's CDR3 is CATSLGRTEAFF. The CDR3, as DNA: TGTGCCACCAGCCTCGGGAGAACTGAAGCTTTCTTT.

The chain carries TRBV27 and TRBJ1-6; maybe TRBD1 (6 bases). The CDR3 is 17 amino acids. Germline V gene sequence: CDR1 MNHEY, CDR2 SMNVEV (reference sequence). Trimming stripped 2 bases from V and 4 bases from J, with 15 bases between. In nucleotides, the CDR3 is TGTGCCAGCAGTTTAAGGGAGCAGGGGTCTTATAATTCACCCCTCCACTTT. Translating it yields CASSLREQGSYNSPLHF.

This clonotype showed up just once. The gene calls are TRBV20-1 and TRBJ2-5, with D unclear. The J call may be mistaken, given a closer DNA end match to TRBJ2-7. Germline CDR1 DFQATT, CDR2 SNEGSKA (reference sequence). This CDR3 region has 16 residues. DNA of the CDR3: TGCAGTGCTATCCCCGAATGGTACCGGGTAGGATACGAGCAGTACTTC. Its translation: CSAIPEWYRVGYEQYF.

This clonotype was counted many times. The chain links TRBV7-2 to TRBJ2-1; the match to TRBD2 covers 9 bases. The CDR3 is made up of 15 amino acids. After removal of 3 bases from V and 3 bases from J, the junction contained 3 bases not matched to a gene. CDR1 SGHTA and CDR2 FQGNSA come from the germline V gene. The CDR3 sequence: CASSLDSGGYNEQFF. The DNA of the CDR3 is TGTGCCAGCAGCTTGGATAGCGGGGGCTACAATGAGCAGTTCTTC.